This is a list of T cell receptor beta chains from one sample in a study of blood T cell repertoires in COVID-19. The table came from immunoSEQ multiplex PCR; TCRdb's copy has only in-frame clones and leaves some out. The sample consists of about 230,000 clones, roughly 86% of them appearing once. The sample taken for sequencing was PBMCs or T cells enriched from blood (not recorded which). The origin of the receptors is a woman between 25 and 40 years old with acute COVID-19. Each CDR3 is given with its conserved first and last residue. The D gene is left open where the match is weak. Where a row states a size, it is once, few, many or the class of an expanded clone; other rows omit it.

j_call clone_size v_call d_call cdr3_nt cdr3_aa
TRBJ1-2 . TRBV11-2 TRBD1 TGTGCCAGCAGGTTGGGACAGAGCTATGGCTACACCTTC CASRLGQSYGYTF
TRBJ1-2 . TRBV4-1 . TGCGCCAGCAGCCTAGGGGAATTCTATGGCTACACCTTC CASSLGEFYGYTF
TRBJ1-3 . TRBV7-9 . TGTGCCAGCAGCTTAGTCGGAGGGGGAAACACCATATATTTT CASSLVGGGNTIYF
TRBJ2-7 . TRBV7-2 . TGTGCCAGCAGCCCTAATCGTCCCCCCTACGAGCAGTACTTC CASSPNRPPYEQYF
TRBJ1-5 . TRBV5-8 TRBD1 TGTGCCAGCAGCTGGGACAGTGAGGTTGGGGCCCAGCATTTT CASSWDSEVGAQHF
TRBJ1-6 . TRBV5-6 . TGTGCCAGCAGCCCCTCTGCAGGGTCACCCCTCCACTTT CASSPSAGSPLHF
TRBJ1-2 . TRBV14 TRBD1 TGTGCCAGCCCCCCGGGACAGGGAAAAAAGAGCTATGGCTACACCTTC CASPPGQGKKSYGYTF
TRBJ2-3 . TRBV7-2 TRBD2 TGTGCCAGCAGCCAGACCAGCGGGGGGGCGGATACGCAGTATTTT CASSQTSGGADTQYF
TRBJ1-5 . TRBV6-5 TRBD1 TGTGCCAGCAGGACAGGGGGGAATCAGCCCCAGCATTTT CASRTGGNQPQHF
TRBJ2-3 once TRBV27 TRBD2 TGTGCCAGCATACCTCGCTTCCCACCTAGCGGGGGGAACACAGATACGCAGTATTTT CASIPRFPPSGGNTDTQYF
TRBJ2-3 . TRBV10-3 TRBD1 TGTGCCATCTCGGCGGGGACAGGAAGCACAGATACGCAGTATTTT CAISAGTGSTDTQYF
TRBJ1-4 . TRBV5-1 . TGCGCCAGCAGCTTGGAGGGGTCTGGGGATGAAAAACTGTTTTTT CASSLEGSGDEKLFF
TRBJ2-1 . TRBV30 . TGTGCCTGGAGTTTCGGGGAAGAGCAGTTCTTC CAWSFGEEQFF
TRBJ1-5 . TRBV12-5 TRBD1 TGTGCTAGTGGTTTGGGCAGGGACAGGGGTGTGCAGCCCCAGCATTTT CASGLGRDRGVQPQHF
TRBJ2-3 . TRBV28 TRBD2 TGTGCCAGCAACGGTCCCTCCGGGGGGGCCCCAACAGATACGCAGTATTTT CASNGPSGGAPTDTQYF
TRBJ2-3 . TRBV7-7 . TGTGCCAGCAGCCCGACAGTAAGCACAGATACGCAGTATTTT CASSPTVSTDTQYF
TRBJ1-1 once TRBV6-5 TRBD1 TGTGCCAGCAGCTCCTTACAGGGGGCAAAAGCTTTCTTT CASSSLQGAKAFF
TRBJ1-6 . TRBV5-1 TRBD1 TGCGCCAGCAGCTCGAGGACAGGGCGTTCACCCCTCCACTTT CASSSRTGRSPLHF
TRBJ1-2 . TRBV30 TRBD1 TGTGCCTGGAGTACAGGGGAAGGGGGCTACACCTTC CAWSTGEGGYTF
TRBJ2-7 few TRBV30 . TGTGCCTCCCACGGGGGGCGCGGTGAGCAGTACTTC CASHGGRGEQYF
TRBJ2-5 . TRBV4-2 TRBD2 TGTGCCAGCAGCTCACCCCAACGGGGGGGGCAAGAGACCCAGTACTTC CASSSPQRGGQETQYF
TRBJ1-2 . TRBV29-1 . TGCGCGCTGGGCACAGCTACTAACTATGGCTACACCTTC CALGTATNYGYTF
TRBJ1-1 . TRBV5-1 TRBD1 TGCGCCAGCAGCCCCCGGACAGGAAACACTGAAGCTTTCTTT CASSPRTGNTEAFF
TRBJ2-7 . TRBV15 . TGTGCCACCAGCAGAGATGTACGAAGCCCTGAGCAGTACTTC CATSRDVRSPEQYF
TRBJ1-1 . TRBV4-2 . TGTGCCAGCAGCCAGAGGTTCGGCACTGAAGCTTTCTTT CASSQRFGTEAFF
TRBJ1-1 few TRBV28 . TGTGCCAGCAGTTTACCCTATAGGGAGACTGAAGCTTTCTTT CASSLPYRETEAFF
TRBJ1-2 . TRBV28 TRBD1 TGTGCCAGCAGTTCATCAGGACAGGGGGGACTCGGCTACACCTTC CASSSSGQGGLGYTF
TRBJ2-3 few TRBV9 TRBD2 TGTGCCAGCAGCGTAGATCTAGCGGGGGGCACAGATACGCAGTATTTT CASSVDLAGGTDTQYF
TRBJ1-2 . TRBV7-2 TRBD1 TGTGCCAGCAGCCCAAGACAGGGAGCTAACTATGGCTACACCTTC CASSPRQGANYGYTF
TRBJ1-1 . TRBV5-1 . TGCGCCAGCAGCTTGGGGAGCTCGAACACTGAAGCTTTCTTT CASSLGSSNTEAFF
TRBJ1-2 . TRBV18 . TGTGCCAGCTCACCCATTGAGGGCGTAAACTATGGCTACACCTTC CASSPIEGVNYGYTF
TRBJ2-3 . TRBV18 TRBD1 TGTGCCAGCTCACCGGGACAGGAAATCACAGATACGCAGTATTTT CASSPGQEITDTQYF
TRBJ1-1 . TRBV18 . TGTGCCAGCTCACCAGTACGACAGTTGAACACTGAAGCTTTCTTT CASSPVRQLNTEAFF
TRBJ2-3 . TRBV7-3 . TGTGCCAGCAGCTTAACCGGGATCACAGATACGCAGTATTTT CASSLTGITDTQYF
TRBJ1-6 . TRBV5-1 . TGCGCCAGCAGCCCCGGGGGAAGTTCACCCCTCCACTTT CASSPGGSSPLHF
TRBJ1-6 once TRBV18 . TGTGCCAGCTCACAGAGCATCAATTCACCCCTCCACTTT CASSQSINSPLHF
TRBJ1-4 . TRBV5-8 . TGTGCCAGCAACCTAAACGGAGGAACTAATGAAAAACTGTTTTTT CASNLNGGTNEKLFF
TRBJ1-1 . TRBV7-9 . TGTGCCAGCAGCTGGGCAGGGCGGAACACTGAAGCTTTCTTT CASSWAGRNTEAFF
TRBJ1-1 . TRBV2 TRBD1 TGTGCCAGCAGTTTAGATTCCGTTCCGGGACAGGGGGTCACTGAAGCTTTCTTT CASSLDSVPGQGVTEAFF
TRBJ1-1 . TRBV9 . TGTGCCAGCAGCGTAGGTCACAGTTTGGGCACTGAAGCTTTCTTT CASSVGHSLGTEAFF
TRBJ2-5 . TRBV5-1 TRBD2 TGCGCCAGCAGTTTCCGACTAGCGGGGGAGACCCAGTACTTC CASSFRLAGETQYF
TRBJ2-5 . TRBV18 . TGTGCCAGCTCACGACAAGCCCGGACAGACCAAGAGACCCAGTACTTC CASSRQARTDQETQYF
TRBJ2-3 . TRBV7-2 . TGTGCCAGCAGCTTAGAGACAGGTCTGGATACGCAGTATTTT CASSLETGLDTQYF
TRBJ2-7 . TRBV5-1 TRBD1 TGCGCCAGCAGCCCCCGGCCAGGGGGTTACTCCTACGAGCAGTACTTC CASSPRPGGYSYEQYF